This T cell receptor (beta chain) was sequenced during a study of vaccination and CD4 T cells after COVID-19. Study-wide background: Cells were stimulated with overlapping spike peptide pools from SARS-CoV-2, HCoV-NL63, HCoV-OC43 and HCoV-229E.

Documented treatment: roughly ten-day PBMC culture with coronavirus spike peptide pools or control peptides (ViraFEST assay). ViraFEST grew antigen-specific T cells using peptide pools, then sequenced TCRs. IL-2 at roughly 9.2 IU/ml and peptide pools at roughly 9.1 ug/ml were added to PBMCs cultured at over 1.5 million per well. Researchers grew the cells for roughly ten days and then pulled out CD4+ T cells by negative selection. This clonotype was detected only a few times. Its antigen is currently unknown. Cultured CD4+ T-cell DNA underwent Oncomine TCR Beta short-read sequencing. TCRdb processed the PCR reads anew with MiXCR; each CDR3 protein has one entry. Of around 26,000 distinct CDR3 sequences listed, about 50% are singletons. V was cut by 3 bases and J by 5 bases, with 22 bases left in between. The germline CDR1 and CDR2 sequences are SNHLY and FYNNEI. The CDR3 is 17 amino acids.

The rearrangement joins TRBV2 to TRBJ1-2; tentatively, D is TRBD1 (5 bases). This specimen was CD4+ T cells from blood, cultured in vitro, taken before SARS-CoV-2 vaccination. This clonotype originated in a human donor who received a COVID-19 vaccine. CDR3 in amino acids: CASSEEDTLPLSYGYTF. The CDR3 DNA is TGTGCCAGCAGTGAGGAGGACACGTTGCCCCTCTCTTATGGCTACACCTTC. The whole variable domain, remainder taken from reference TRBV2 and TRBJ1-2, is EPEVTQTPSHQVTQMGQEVILRCVPISNHLYFYWYRQILGQKVEFLVSFYNNEISEKSEIFDDQFSVERPDGSNFTLKIRSTKLEDSAMYFCASSEEDTLPLSYGYTFGSGTRLTVV.